The clone carrying this T cell receptor beta chain was observed many times. What it binds is not known. The V and J ends lost 5 bases and 9 bases respectively, with 23 bases between them. The germline gives CDR1 PRHDT, CDR2 FYEKMQ (reference sequence). This CDR3 is built from 15 residues. The data are from a study of Ad26.COV2.S vaccination and SARS-CoV-2 variants. Broader study findings: Measures of TCR breadth and depth may have fallen short of total T cell responses. Spike-specific TCR breadth was greater after Ad26.COV2.S than placebo. Vaccine and placebo groups showed comparable non-spike TCR breadth. Breadth, reportedly substantial, characterized the spike-specific CD8+ and CD4+ T cell responses after vaccination.

TCRdb's table, derived via immunoSEQ multiplex PCR, lists solely in-frame clones and lacks some. The sample records about 140,000 clones, around 86% being singletons. The J gene is TRBJ2-7, the V gene TRBV13; either TRBD1 or TRBD2 may fit D (6 bases each). The sequence came from a human donor who had recovered from COVID-19. The sequencing here drew on peripheral blood, taken after recovery from COVID-19. The CDR3 protein is CASSAYGGVPSRQYF. Written as DNA, the CDR3 is TGTGCCAGCAGCGCGTACGGGGGCGTTCCTTCTCGGCAGTACTTC. The full variable domain, its missing parts supplied by reference TRBV13 and TRBJ2-7, is AAGVIQSPRHLIKEKRETATLKCYPIPRHDTVYWYQQGPGQDPQFLISFYEKMQSDKGSIPDRFSAQQFSDYHSELNMSSLELGDSALYFCASSAYGGVPSRQYFGPGTRLTVT.